This entry lists 21 T cell receptor beta chains sequenced from one sample in a study of cytomegalovirus exposure and HLA in healthy donors (dated by TCRdb to the late 2010s). Library method: the immunoSEQ multiplex PCR assay. For the multiplex PCR, a mixture combining 60 forward primers for TCR Vbeta segments and 13 reverse primers for TCR Jbeta segments was used. The table was pulled from immuneACCESS by TCRdb, which kept in-frame rearrangements only. Such tables lose some clones; where checked, under half of the loss comes from unresolved V genes, and the rest has no known cause. For this sample there are about 200,000 clones; less than 90% appear just once. Together, the top ten hold 0.25% to 0.4% of the sample. Material for sequencing was PBMCs. Receptor source: a woman in her 30s in good health and CMV-seronegative.

This chain joins TRBV7-9 and TRBJ1-5; D is possibly TRBD1 (5 bases). Trimming removed 3 bases from V and 4 bases from J, with 13 bases in between. The CDR3 is 15 residues long. Germline loops: CDR1 SEHNR, CDR2 FQNEAQ (reference sequence). The CDR3 protein is CASSFKGPLNQPQHF. The DNA of the CDR3 is TGTGCCAGCAGCTTTAAGGGGCCACTAAATCAGCCCCAGCATTTT. The full variable domain, its missing parts supplied by reference TRBV7-9 and TRBJ1-5, is DTGVSQNPRHKITKRGQNVTFRCDPISEHNRLYWYRQTLGQGPEFLTYFQNEAQLEKSRLLSDRFSAERPKGSFSTLEIQRTEQGDSAMYLCASSFKGPLNQPQHFGDGTRLSIL.

The chain has TRBV9 and TRBJ2-3, with D possibly TRBD2 on 5 matching bases. Germline CDR1 and CDR2: SGDLS and YYNGEE. This CDR3 is 14 amino acids long. V was shortened by 2 bases and J by 4 bases, with 11 bases between the two germline ends. The CDR3 region has the DNA TGTGCCAGCAGCGTCGGGGTAGTCCCAGATACGCAGTATTTT. The encoded protein is CASSVGVVPDTQYF.

In its sample, this clone was seen a few times. The chain links TRBV19 to TRBJ1-2; TRBD1 might be the D (5 bases). CDR3 length equals 15 residues. The ends were cut back, 3 bases at V and 4 bases at J, with 15 bases in the middle. Germline V gene lookup returns CDR1 LNHDA and CDR2 SQIVND (reference sequence). The CDR3 DNA is TGTGCCAGTAGTATCTGGGGGGAAGGAAGCTATGGCTACACCTTC. The encoded protein is CASSIWGEGSYGYTF.

The chain has TRBV27 and TRBJ1-6; D not resolved. The length of the CDR3 is 15 residues. V lost 4 bases and J 3 bases, leaving 10 bases between the germline ends. CDR1 MNHEY and CDR2 SMNVEV come from the germline V gene (reference sequence). CDR3 sequence reads: CASSSESYYNSPLHF. The CDR3 nucleotides are TGTGCCAGCAGTTCGGAGAGTTACTATAATTCACCCCTCCACTTT.

The V call is TRBV5-5, the J call TRBJ1-2; D might be TRBD1 (5 bases). With 4 bases removed from V and 1 base from J, the gap between germline ends came to 11 bases. The CDR3 length is 14 residues. Germline V CDR1 and CDR2: SGHKS, YYEKEE (reference sequence). CDR3 protein: CASSIHQGNYGYTF. CDR3 coding DNA: TGTGCCAGCAGCATCCACCAGGGTAACTATGGCTACACCTTC. Looking up the rest from reference TRBV5-5 and TRBJ1-2 gives the full variable domain: DAGVTQSPTHLIKTRGQQVTLRCSPISGHKSVSWYQQVLGQGPQFIFQYYEKEERGRGNFPDRFSARQFPNYSSELNVNALLLGDSALYLCASSIHQGNYGYTFGSGTRLTVV.

The V and J genes are TRBV5-5 and TRBJ2-7; 9 bases match TRBD1. V lost 5 bases and J lost 4; bases outside the gene matches: 4. CDR3 length: 13 amino acids. CDR1 SGHKS and CDR2 YYEKEE come from the germline V gene (reference sequence). DNA for the CDR3: TGTGCCAGCAGGTCGACAGGGGGTTACGAGCAGTACTTC. Its translation: CASRSTGGYEQYF. The full variable domain, in which reference TRBV5-5 and TRBJ2-7 provide the parts outside the CDR3, is DAGVTQSPTHLIKTRGQQVTLRCSPISGHKSVSWYQQVLGQGPQFIFQYYEKEERGRGNFPDRFSARQFPNYSSELNVNALLLGDSALYLCASRSTGGYEQYFGPGTRLTVT.

In this sample, this clone turned up once. This rearrangement joins TRBV14 to TRBJ2-1, with D perhaps matching TRBD1 (5 bases). Trimming shortened V by 2 bases and J by 10 bases, and 12 bases separated the two germline ends. CDR3 length: 13 amino acids. Germline values: CDR1 SGHDN, CDR2 FVKESK. The CDR3 coding sequence is TGTGCCAGCAGCCAATACAGGATTAGGGAGCAGTTCTTC. It is translated as CASSQYRIREQFF.

This chain connects TRBV6-1 to TRBJ1-1, with TRBD1 matching over 8 bases. The trim removed 7 bases at V and 4 bases at J, leaving 2 bases unmatched. From germline, CDR1 is MNHNS and CDR2 SASEGT. CDR3 size: 12 residues. The DNA of the CDR3 is TGTGCCAGCACCGACAGGGGCACTGAAGCTTTCTTT. Protein sequence: CASTDRGTEAFF.

The J gene is TRBJ2-7, the V gene TRBV6-1, with D possibly matching TRBD2 (5 bases). V lost 5 bases to trimming and J lost 2 bases, with 10 bases between them. Germline CDR1 and CDR2: MNHNS and SASEGT. The CDR3 is made up of 13 amino acids. CDR3 in amino acids: CASSRTDTYEQYF. In nucleotides, the CDR3 is TGTGCCAGCAGTCGGACTGATACCTACGAGCAGTACTTC.

J is TRBJ2-7 and V is TRBV6-1, with TRBD1 identical over 8 bases. With 7 bases clipped from V and 4 bases from J, the junction kept 9 bases outside the gene matches. CDR1 MNHNS and CDR2 SASEGT come from the germline V gene. CDR3 length equals 14 residues. The DNA for the CDR3 is TGTGCCAGCAAACAACCGGGACAGGCTTACGAGCAGTACTTC. Its protein product is CASKQPGQAYEQYF.

The rearrangement uses TRBV2 and TRBJ2-3; 9 bases align to TRBD2. The J segment lost 4 bases and the V segment lost 3 bases, leaving 8 bases of the junction unmatched. Germline CDR1 is SNHLY and CDR2 is FYNNEI. The CDR3 spans 16 residues. CDR3 protein: CASSDQGSGSSDTQYF. DNA for the CDR3: TGTGCCAGCAGTGATCAGGGTAGCGGGAGCTCAGATACGCAGTATTTT.

A few counts support this clone. This CDR3 is also generated by other DNA sequences in the sample. This sequence joins TRBV4-1 and TRBJ1-1, with D possibly TRBD1 on 6 matching bases. Trimming took off 4 bases at V and 4 bases at J, with 13 bases between the two ends. The CDR3 runs 14 residues. In germline, CDR1 is MGHRA, CDR2 YSYEKL. The CDR3 bases are TGCGCCAGCAGCCCGAGGGAGGGGGGCACTGAAGCTTTCTTT. This translates into CASSPREGGTEAFF.

The sample holds a few counts of this clone. The V gene is TRBV19, the J gene TRBJ2-1, with 8 bases identical to TRBD1. V was clipped by 5 bases and J by 4 bases; unmatched bases: 13. The length of the CDR3 is 17 residues. The germline CDR1 and CDR2 sequences are LNHDA and SQIVND (reference sequence). DNA for the CDR3: TGTGCCAGTAGTTCTGGACCTGGACAGGGTGTGTACAATGAGCAGTTCTTC. Encoded protein: CASSSGPGQGVYNEQFF.

The chain recombines TRBV5-6 with TRBJ2-5; maybe TRBD2 (6 bases). The CDR3 loop spans 17 amino acids. V shed 0 bases and J shed 4 bases, with 19 bases lying between them. Germline V gives CDR1 SGHDT, CDR2 YYEEEE. CDR3 residues: CASSLGSRGWEPETQYF. As DNA, the CDR3 is TGTGCCAGCAGCTTGGGTAGCCGGGGGTGGGAACCAGAGACCCAGTACTTC. The full variable domain, with the rest looked up from reference TRBV5-6 and TRBJ2-5, is DAGVTQSPTHLIKTRGQQVTLRCSPKSGHDTVSWYQQALGQGPQFIFQYYEEEERQRGNFPDRFSGHQFPNYSSELNVNALLLGDSALYLCASSLGSRGWEPETQYFGPGTRLLVL.

As concerns this clone: In the same sample, other DNA sequences code for this CDR3. V and J are TRBV27 and TRBJ1-1, with D unclear. There are 13 residues in the CDR3. V was cut by 0 bases and J by 1 base, with 3 bases left in between. CDR1 and CDR2 (germline): MNHEY, SMNVEV (reference sequence). The CDR3 here is CASSLSRNTEAFF. The CDR3 DNA reads as TGTGCCAGCAGTTTATCTCGGAACACTGAAGCTTTCTTT.

V is TRBV6-5 and J is TRBJ1-2, with unresolved D. CDR1 MNHEY and CDR2 SVGAGI come from the germline V gene. Deletions cut 6 bases from V and 2 bases from J, with 7 bases between. The CDR3 covers 12 residues. This CDR3 reads CASRAGNYGYTF. For the CDR3, the DNA is TGTGCCAGCAGGGCGGGAAACTATGGCTACACCTTC.

J is TRBJ2-1 and V is TRBV14; maybe TRBD1 (6 bases). V was trimmed by 4 bases and J by 0 bases, leaving 10 bases between them. The germline V gene encodes CDR1 SGHDN and CDR2 FVKESK. The CDR3 runs 15 residues. In nucleotides, the CDR3 is TGTGCCAGCAGCCGGGGGCGGAGCTCCTACAATGAGCAGTTCTTC. Protein sequence: CASSRGRSSYNEQFF.

This rearrangement joins TRBV5-1 to TRBJ2-3; TRBD1 matches 7 bases. Trimming took 1 base from V and 2 from J; bases not matched to a gene: 4. The V gene's germline CDR1 is SGHRS and CDR2 YFSETQ. This CDR3 is built from 15 residues. This CDR3 reads CASSLKGGDTDTQYF. CDR3 nucleotide sequence: TGCGCCAGCAGCTTGAAAGGGGGCGACACAGATACGCAGTATTTT. Using reference TRBV5-1 and TRBJ2-3 for the parts outside the CDR3, the full variable domain is KAGVTQTPRYLIKTRGQQVTLSCSPISGHRSVSWYQQTPGQGLQFLFEYFSETQRNKGNFPGRFSGRQFSNSRSEMNVSTLELGDSALYLCASSLKGGDTDTQYFGPGTRLTVL.

CDR3 in amino acids: CASSFLVGGGETQYF. The CDR3 region has the DNA TGTGCCAGCAGTTTTTTAGTGGGAGGTGGGGAGACCCAGTACTTC. The rearrangement joins TRBV28 to TRBJ2-5; D may be TRBD2 (6 bases). Trimming took off 3 bases at V and 5 bases at J, with 16 bases between the two ends. The length of the CDR3 is 15 residues. Germline-derived CDR1 and CDR2 are MDHEN and SYDVKM. Filled out from reference TRBV28 and TRBJ2-5, the complete variable domain reads DVKVTQSSRYLVKRTGEKVFLECVQDMDHENMFWYRQDPGLGLRLIYFSYDVKMKEKGDIPEGYSVSREKKERFSLILESASTNQTSMYLCASSFLVGGGETQYFGPGTRLLVL.

The table lists this clone with a count of one. The V gene is TRBV19, the J gene TRBJ2-3, with D tentatively TRBD1 (6 bases). The germline CDR1 and CDR2 sequences are LNHDA and SQIVND (reference sequence). Trimming took 3 bases from V and 6 from J, leaving 13 bases between them. This CDR3 region has 14 residues. This CDR3 is CASSITGLGDTQYF. Here the CDR3 DNA reads TGTGCCAGTAGTATCACAGGGCTGGGGGATACGCAGTATTTT.

The genes are TRBV13 and TRBJ2-1, with 9 positions matching TRBD1. CDR3 size: 13 residues. Germline V gene data show CDR1 as PRHDT and CDR2 as FYEKMQ (reference sequence). V lost 5 bases and J lost 9; bases outside the gene matches: 5. The CDR3 DNA follows: TGTGCCAGCAGCGCCGACAGGGGGAGTGAGCAGTTCTTC. It encodes CASSADRGSEQFF.